The 3 T cell receptor beta chains listed next were all sequenced from one sample in a study of identical twins. TCRdb reprocessed the 5' RACE reads with MiXCR, giving one entry per CDR3 protein. The sample has 1.5 million to 2 million distinct CDR3 sequences, 32% seen once. Sequencing used cord blood. Source of these receptors: a newborn girl in good health.

The V call is TRBV29-1, the J call TRBJ2-3; no definite D call. CDR1 is SQVTM, CDR2 ANQGSEA, per germline. CDR3 length equals 14 residues. CDR3 DNA sequence: TGCAGTGCTCAGAGATTCCCTAGCACAGATACGCAGTATTTT. Translating it yields CSAQRFPSTDTQYF.

This clonotype was seen more than once but under ten times. The chain is built from TRBV11-2 and TRBJ1-2; D is uncertain. The CDR3 loop spans 13 amino acids. Germline V gene sequence: CDR1 SGHAT, CDR2 FQNNGV. The V and J ends lost 3 bases and 3 bases respectively, with 8 bases between them. In nucleotides, the CDR3 is TGTGCCAGCAGCTTGGGGATGGACTATGGCTACACCTTC. Encoded protein: CASSLGMDYGYTF.

This clonotype was detected a few times. Sequence at one end of the junction differs from germline and may be a read error. The V call is TRBV12-3 or TRBV12-4, the J call TRBJ2-1, with 9 bases identical to TRBD2. This CDR3 contains 18 residues. The CDR3 DNA reads TGTGCTAGCACCAGACTTACTAAGGCGGCTAGCGGGGACAATGAGCAGTTCTTC. This encodes CASTRLTKAASGDNEQFF.